A selection of T cell receptor beta chains follows, all from one sample in a study of T cells expressing NK-cell markers. TCRdb reprocessed the 5' RACE reads and stores each CDR3 protein as one record, lacking DNA. Across under 600,000 distinct CDR3 sequences, the top ten clones capture more than 1.4% of the sample. The sequenced sample consisted of blood T cells: a sorted CD56 or NKG2C T cell subset, CD4+ or CD8+ T cells, or bulk PBMC T cells (not recorded which). These receptors were obtained from a woman aged 45-60 years in good health. The CDR3 runs from the conserved cysteine through the conserved F or W.

j_gene: TRBJ1-1
v_gene: TRBV2
CDR3aa: CASSGRTVGGEAFF

j_gene: TRBJ1-5
v_gene: TRBV12-5
CDR3aa: CASGDRGFNQPQHF

j_gene: TRBJ1-6
v_gene: TRBV4-1
CDR3aa: CASSLSGTGFGSPLHF

j_gene: TRBJ1-2
v_gene: TRBV6-5
CDR3aa: CASRSPTGHNGYTF

j_gene: TRBJ2-7
v_gene: TRBV6-1
CDR3aa: CASSEVGGVAYEQYF

j_gene: TRBJ2-5
v_gene: TRBV4-1
CDR3aa: CASSQFVTVETQYF

j_gene: TRBJ2-1
v_gene: TRBV6-1
CDR3aa: CASIRTAWNEQFF

j_gene: TRBJ2-3
v_gene: TRBV5-1
CDR3aa: CASSLQGLAGRIGGDTQYF

j_gene: TRBJ2-1
v_gene: TRBV7-8
CDR3aa: CASSLGTSGRYNEQFF

j_gene: TRBJ1-5
v_gene: TRBV20-1
CDR3aa: CSARDLRQGDNQPQHF

j_gene: TRBJ2-3
v_gene: TRBV20-1
CDR3aa: CSALEGGSTDTQYF

j_gene: TRBJ2-6
v_gene: TRBV5-6
CDR3aa: CASTRPGANVLTF

j_gene: TRBJ1-5
v_gene: TRBV20-1
CDR3aa: CSARQPGPNQPQHF

j_gene: TRBJ2-1
v_gene: TRBV7-8
CDR3aa: CASSLGGPGQGYNEQFF

j_gene: TRBJ2-5
v_gene: TRBV5-6
CDR3aa: CASPPQPPGETQYF

j_gene: TRBJ1-5
v_gene: TRBV13
CDR3aa: CASSPDRELGPQHF

j_gene: TRBJ1-5
v_gene: TRBV12-3/TRBV12-4
CDR3aa: CASSSEAGYSNQPQHF

j_gene: TRBJ2-1
v_gene: TRBV20-1
CDR3aa: CSAQRESSYNEQFF

j_gene: TRBJ2-5
v_gene: TRBV3-1
CDR3aa: CASSPYSLGQETQYF

j_gene: TRBJ2-2
v_gene: TRBV4-1
CDR3aa: CASSVWGHNGGELFF

j_gene: TRBJ2-2
v_gene: TRBV27
CDR3aa: CASSFSWSDWWAGELFF

j_gene: TRBJ2-1
v_gene: TRBV30
CDR3aa: CAWSNPGGGRFF

j_gene: TRBJ1-2
v_gene: TRBV4-2
CDR3aa: CASSQVWDRGRGYTF

j_gene: TRBJ2-1
v_gene: TRBV4-1
CDR3aa: CASSQGDSEFF

j_gene: TRBJ2-5
v_gene: TRBV11-2
CDR3aa: CASSQGVARETQYF

j_gene: TRBJ1-5
v_gene: TRBV20-1
CDR3aa: CSALRTGAYSNQPQHF

j_gene: TRBJ1-1
v_gene: TRBV12-3/TRBV12-4
CDR3aa: CASRHPGLEAFF

j_gene: TRBJ1-2
v_gene: TRBV24-1
CDR3aa: CATSDATGVHGYTF

j_gene: TRBJ2-5
v_gene: TRBV10-3
CDR3aa: CAISDHRDFLETQYF

j_gene: TRBJ1-5
v_gene: TRBV6-1
CDR3aa: CASSQDRKSQPQHF

j_gene: TRBJ2-1
v_gene: TRBV4-1
CDR3aa: CASSQVGINDEQFF

j_gene: TRBJ2-3
v_gene: TRBV24-1
CDR3aa: CATRTGTSGTDTQYF

j_gene: TRBJ2-1
v_gene: TRBV28
CDR3aa: CAIQTGVNEQFF

j_gene: TRBJ1-1
v_gene: TRBV6-5
CDR3aa: CASSYDGPQLNTEAFF

j_gene: TRBJ1-1
v_gene: TRBV20-1
CDR3aa: CSARPDRGTGGAFF

j_gene: TRBJ2-5
v_gene: TRBV7-2
CDR3aa: CASSSGTSLRGTQYF

j_gene: TRBJ2-2
v_gene: TRBV5-1
CDR3aa: CASSFRVTPGTGELFF

j_gene: TRBJ2-3
v_gene: TRBV18
CDR3aa: CASSPSGGHDTQYF

j_gene: TRBJ2-2
v_gene: TRBV28
CDR3aa: CASNSGGELFF

j_gene: TRBJ2-1
v_gene: TRBV5-1
CDR3aa: CASSPTTGSNEQFF

j_gene: TRBJ1-4
v_gene: TRBV7-9
CDR3aa: CASSPTVATNEKLFF

j_gene: TRBJ1-1
v_gene: TRBV28
CDR3aa: CASSLYRTRGFF

j_gene: TRBJ2-3
v_gene: TRBV6-1
CDR3aa: CASSEVFGNTDTQYF

j_gene: TRBJ1-2
v_gene: TRBV21-1
CDR3aa: CASRDRGHTEGYTF

j_gene: TRBJ2-1
v_gene: TRBV7-9
CDR3aa: CASKEAGTNNEQFF